This TCR beta chain was obtained from a study of glioma-infiltrating T cells. Whole-study results and caveats: Gliomas, especially low-grade, showed above-expected tissue-blood divergence; non-neoplastic patients showed below. A blood CDR3 motif signature was depleted in highly divergent patients. Tissue and blood shared very few CDR3 sequences.

The germline V gene has CDR1 SGDLS and CDR2 YYNGEE. Trimming cost V 0 bases and J 1 base, with 19 bases left between them. This CDR3 region has 18 residues. As regards this clonotype: Its antigen is unknown.

The iRepertoire nested amplicon-rescue multiplex PCR amplified TCR alpha and beta CDR3s from RNA. Each CDR3 protein gets one entry after TCRdb re-called the multiplex PCR reads with MiXCR. The data show fewer than 500,000 distinct CDR3 sequences, less than 50% seen once. This sequence originates from a human donor with low-grade glioma or glioblastoma, undergoing nonglioma brain surgery, or in good health (not recorded which). The chain carries TRBV9 and TRBJ2-5; D is unresolved. Sequenced material: glioma tissue, nonneoplastic brain tissue, or PBMCs (not recorded which). The CDR3 protein is CASSVGGPRGSSQETQYF. The CDR3 bases are TGTGCCAGCAGCGTAGGTGGGCCCCGAGGAAGCTCCCAAGAGACCCAGTACTTC.